Shown below are 18 T cell receptor beta chains from a single sample sequenced in a study of regulatory T cells in long-lasting Graves disease. Stated time point: persistent/refractory GD, antithyroid drugs over 5 years with positive TRAb. RNA extracted from PBMCs served as the sequencing template. In building TCR beta libraries, iRepertoire HTBI primers were used together with Arm-PCR of CDR3 regions. From the multiplex PCR reads, TCRdb called clonotypes with MiXCR, one entry per CDR3 protein. The sample lists about 460,000 distinct CDR3 sequences; 22% were seen once. The starting material was peripheral blood mononuclear cells (PBMCs), obtained when the disease was refractory, from a patient treated with antithyroid drugs. These receptors originate from a female donor with Graves disease.

This clonotype was counted ten times or more. The gene calls are TRBV7-2 and TRBJ2-7; TRBD1 might be the D (6 bases). The V gene's germline CDR1 is SGHTA and CDR2 FQGNSA. This CDR3 is 15 amino acids long. V lost 0 bases and J lost 2, with 11 bases in between. The CDR3 protein is CASSLARGRAYEQYF. CDR3 nucleotide sequence: TGTGCCAGCAGCTTAGCCAGGGGCAGAGCCTACGAGCAGTACTTC.

This clonotype was counted once. This chain connects TRBV3-1 to TRBJ2-3; D unclear. Germline values: CDR1 LGHDT, CDR2 YNNKEL (reference sequence). Deletions cut 4 bases from V and 2 bases from J, with 16 bases between. The CDR3 is 16 amino acids. The CDR3 nucleotides are TGTGCCAGCAGCCCACATACCACGGACCTCACAGATACGCAGTATTTT. Translation gives CASSPHTTDLTDTQYF.

This clonotype was recorded a few times. The CDR3 sequence: CAWIRYTEAFF. In nucleotides, the CDR3 is TGTGCCTGGATAAGGTACACTGAAGCTTTCTTT. The chain uses TRBV30 and TRBJ1-1; D gene uncertain. Germline values: CDR1 GTSNPN, CDR2 SVGIG (reference sequence). This CDR3 spans 11 amino acids. V lost 4 bases and J lost 3, with 6 bases in between.

V and J are TRBV2 and TRBJ1-3; 7 bases agree with TRBD1. V lost 6 bases to trimming and J lost 2 bases; unmatched junction nucleotides: 10. Germline V gene data show CDR1 as SNHLY and CDR2 as FYNNEI. This CDR3 has 16 amino acids. The CDR3 DNA reads as TGTGCCAGCAGCGCCTACTCCGGGACAGCTGGAAACACCATATATTTT. Translation gives CASSAYSGTAGNTIYF.

This clonotype was found a few times. The chain couples TRBV20-1 to TRBJ1-1; perhaps TRBD1 as D (6 bases). Germline V gives CDR1 DFQATT, CDR2 SNEGSKA (reference sequence). The CDR3 length is 12 residues. In DNA, the CDR3 is TGCGTACGGAAGGGACAATACACTGAAGCTTTCTTT. Translating it yields CVRKGQYTEAFF.

This clonotype was seen at least ten times. The rearrangement uses TRBV7-2 and TRBJ2-7; D possibly corresponds to TRBD2 (5 bases). V lost 4 bases and J lost 0, with 10 bases in between. Germline CDR1 reads SGHTA; CDR2 reads FQGNSA. There are 14 residues in the CDR3. CDR3 sequence: CASSSNGISYEQYF. DNA of the CDR3: TGTGCCAGCAGCTCAAACGGGATCTCCTACGAGCAGTACTTC.

This clonotype was observed at least ten times. The chain couples TRBV12-3 or TRBV12-4 to TRBJ2-5; 8 bases are a match to TRBD1. The length of the CDR3 is 15 residues. With 6 bases clipped from V and 1 base from J, the junction kept 7 bases outside the gene matches. The CDR3 protein is CASSNRGISQETQYF. In DNA, the CDR3 is TGTGCCAGCAGCAACAGGGGGATTTCCCAAGAGACCCAGTACTTC.

This clonotype showed up just a few times. V is TRBV28 and J is TRBJ1-5; D may be TRBD1 (5 bases). There are 12 residues in the CDR3. CDR1 and CDR2 (germline): MDHEN, SYDVKM. Trimming pared 6 bases from V and 4 bases from J, leaving 7 bases between. The CDR3 DNA follows: TGTGCCAGCAGGGGGGGGAATCAGCCCCAGCATTTT. Protein sequence: CASRGGNQPQHF.

A few counts support this clonotype. The chain joins TRBV5-1 to TRBJ1-4; D not resolved. The CDR3 totals 15 residues. The germline V and J ends were trimmed by 4 bases and 7 bases, with 17 bases remaining between them. Germline V gives CDR1 SGHRS, CDR2 YFSETQ. The CDR3 protein is CASSPLLLDSEKLFF. DNA of the CDR3: TGCGCCAGCAGCCCCCTGCTTCTAGATAGTGAAAAACTGTTTTTT.

The rearrangement uses TRBV19 and TRBJ1-3; possibly TRBD1 for D (5 bases). The germline V gene encodes CDR1 LNHDA and CDR2 SQIVND (reference sequence). V shed 3 bases and J shed 0 bases, with 9 bases lying between them. The CDR3 has 15 amino acids. CDR3 region: CASSIYRSSGNTIYF. The DNA of the CDR3 is TGTGCCAGTAGTATCTACAGGAGCTCTGGAAACACCATATATTTT.

Comments on this clonotype: This may be a read error, as it is one base from a much larger clone. The rearrangement uses TRBV6-5 and TRBJ2-2, with D tentatively TRBD2 (5 bases). CDR1 is MNHEY and CDR2 is SVGAGI in the germline V gene. The CDR3 runs 14 residues. The CDR3 loop is CASGWAAFTGELFF. The DNA of the CDR3 is TGCGCCAGCGGTTGGGCAGCGTTCACCGGGGAGCTGTTTTTT.

This clonotype has at least ten counts. The J gene is TRBJ1-2, the V gene TRBV2, with D possibly TRBD1 on 5 matching bases. CDR1 and CDR2 from the germline V gene are SNHLY and FYNNEI. CDR3 length: 15 amino acids. The V gene lost 2 bases and the J gene lost 1 base, with 11 bases spanning the gap. CDR3 protein: CASSEFRGGNYGYTF. The CDR3 DNA follows: TGTGCCAGCAGTGAATTTCGGGGGGGTAACTATGGCTACACCTTC.

As concerns this clonotype: A read error may explain this, as a much larger clone is one base away. This chain links TRBV28 with TRBJ2-3; TRBD2 is a possible D gene (6 bases). Germline loops: CDR1 MDHEN, CDR2 SYDVKM. V lost 3 bases, J lost 9 bases, and 10 bases lay in between. The CDR3 length is 12 residues. CDR3 nucleotide sequence: TGTGCCAGCAGTTTGTCCGGGAGCACGCAGTATTTT. Translation: CASSLSGSTQYF. Using reference TRBV28 and TRBJ2-3 for the parts outside the CDR3, the full variable domain is DVKVTQSSRYLVKRTGEKVFLECVQDMDHENMFWYRQDPGLGLRLIYFSYDVKMKEKGDIPEGYSVSREKKERFSLILESASTNQTSMYLCASSLSGSTQYFGPGTRLTVL.

The chain has TRBV20-1 and TRBJ1-1; unclear D gene. Germline loops: CDR1 DFQATT, CDR2 SNEGSKA (reference sequence). The CDR3 has 12 amino acids. V shed 4 bases and J shed 6 bases, with 12 bases lying between them. CDR3 bases: TGCAGTGCTACTAAAGCAGTGGCTGAAGCTTTCTTT. This codes for CSATKAVAEAFF.

The chain is built from TRBV7-3 and TRBJ1-1, with D tentatively TRBD1 (6 bases). The V and J ends lost 5 bases and 2 bases respectively, with 18 bases between them. This CDR3 has 16 amino acids. Looked up from germline, CDR1 is SGHTA and CDR2 is FQGTGA. The CDR3 coding sequence is TGTGCCAGCAGCCCAAGCCCGGGGGCGGGAAACACTGAAGCTTTCTTT. Protein sequence: CASSPSPGAGNTEAFF.

This clonotype was detected only a few times. The chain employs TRBV19 and TRBJ1-5; possible D gene TRBD1, 6 bases. Germline CDR1 reads LNHDA; CDR2 reads SQIVND (reference sequence). The CDR3 spans 16 residues. The ends were cut back, 5 bases at V and 3 bases at J, with 17 bases in the middle. The chain's CDR3 is CASSPRGRAVNQPQHF. In nucleotides, the CDR3 is TGTGCCAGTAGTCCCAGGGGCAGGGCCGTCAATCAGCCCCAGCATTTT.

Turning to this clonotype: This CDR3 is missing its conserved last phenylalanine or tryptophan, likely due to a read error. The DNA is left out, because the CDR3 cannot be placed on it with certainty; the CDR3 is given as TCRdb lists it. V gene TRBV9 combines with J gene TRBJ1-1; the table's D call of TRBD1 was not tested on the DNA. From its first to its last residue, the CDR3 has 11 amino acids. Germline V gene lookup returns CDR1 SGDLS and CDR2 YYNGEE. CDR3: CASTRPGAQIG.

This clonotype was picked up many times. The chain joins TRBV7-2 to TRBJ2-5, with 7 bases aligning to TRBD1. CDR3 length equals 14 residues. CDR1 is SGHTA, CDR2 FQGNSA, per germline. Trimming removed 5 bases from V and 5 bases from J; junction bases left unmatched: 8. In nucleotides, the CDR3 is TGTGCCAGCAGCCAAGCGACAGGGATGGAGACCCAGTACTTC. Its protein is CASSQATGMETQYF.